One and the same sample provided the 7 T cell receptor beta chains below, sequenced in a study of metastatic and nonmetastatic thyroid tumors. TCRdb re-called clones from the PCR reads using MiXCR. The sample lists about 16,000 clones, about 13% occurring once. None of the patients had undergone any treatment ahead of thyroid surgery. Source material: blood. The receptors were sampled from a female donor with papillary thyroid cancer or a benign thyroid nodule (not recorded which). Some clones in this sample may be carry-over from other donors' samples.

On this clone itself: Sequence at one end of the junction differs from germline and may be a read error. V usage is TRBV5-1 and J usage is TRBJ2-6; 12 nucleotides agree with TRBD1. CDR1 is SGHRS, CDR2 YFSETQ, per germline. The CDR3 loop spans 17 amino acids. The CDR3 DNA sequence: TGCGCCAGCAGCGACGGGACAGGGGGCGTTGGGTCCAATGTCCTGACTTTC. Translating it yields CASSDGTGGVGSNVLTF.

This clone is labeled as medium-sized (0.01 to 0.1%). The chain couples TRBV27 to TRBJ2-7; TRBD2 matches 8 bases. CDR1 is MNHEY and CDR2 is SMNVEV in the germline V gene (reference sequence). Unmatched junction bases numbered 0, after V lost 2 bases and J lost 3 bases. The CDR3 covers 13 residues. The CDR3 region has the DNA TGTGCCAGCAGTTTAGCGGGAGGCTACGAGCAGTACTTC. It encodes CASSLAGGYEQYF.

This clone was counted many times. A read error may explain this, as a much larger clone is one base away. The rearrangement joins TRBV12-3 or TRBV12-4 to TRBJ2-5, with TRBD2 as a possible D gene (5 bases). The CDR3 has 13 amino acids. CDR3 nucleotide sequence: TGTGCCAGAAGTTCAGCGGCCCAAGAGACCCAGTACTTC. Translating it yields CARSSAAQETQYF.

Judged by abundance, this clone is medium-sized. Other DNA sequences within the sample encode an identical CDR3. The chain uses TRBV28 and TRBJ1-2, with D perhaps TRBD1 (5 bases). The V gene's germline CDR1 is MDHEN and CDR2 SYDVKM. The CDR3 contains 12 residues. Between the trimmed V and J ends, which lost 8 bases and 4 bases, there was a span of 11 bases. This CDR3 is CASRGATYGYTF. As DNA, the CDR3 is TGTGCCAGCCGAGGGGCTACCTATGGCTACACCTTC.

This clone was counted ten times or more. The chain links TRBV5-4 to TRBJ1-2; D perhaps matches TRBD1 (5 bases). In germline, CDR1 is SGHNT, CDR2 YYREEE (reference sequence). The CDR3 length is 16 residues. With 0 bases removed from V and 4 bases from J, the gap between germline ends came to 16 bases. The DNA of the CDR3 is TGTGCCAGCAGCTTGGCCGGGGGAGGACAACTCTATGGCTACACCTTC. Translated: CASSLAGGGQLYGYTF.

This clone occurred many times. This chain connects TRBV6-1 to TRBJ1-2; TRBD1 is a possible D gene (5 bases). The CDR3 covers 14 residues. V was trimmed by 5 bases and J by 4 bases, leaving 14 bases between them. Germline CDR1 is MNHNS and CDR2 is SASEGT. CDR3 in amino acids: CASSPGDSIYGYTF. CDR3 coding DNA: TGTGCCAGCAGTCCGGGGGACTCCATCTATGGCTACACCTTC.

This clone came up many times. This rearrangement joins TRBV4-2 to TRBJ2-3; tentative D call: TRBD1 (5 bases). CDR1 LGHNA and CDR2 YNFKEQ come from the germline V gene. The V and J ends lost 4 bases and 7 bases respectively, with 6 bases between them. This CDR3 contains 11 residues. The CDR3 sequence is CASSPGYTQYF. DNA for the CDR3: TGTGCCAGCAGCCCAGGGTATACGCAGTATTTT.